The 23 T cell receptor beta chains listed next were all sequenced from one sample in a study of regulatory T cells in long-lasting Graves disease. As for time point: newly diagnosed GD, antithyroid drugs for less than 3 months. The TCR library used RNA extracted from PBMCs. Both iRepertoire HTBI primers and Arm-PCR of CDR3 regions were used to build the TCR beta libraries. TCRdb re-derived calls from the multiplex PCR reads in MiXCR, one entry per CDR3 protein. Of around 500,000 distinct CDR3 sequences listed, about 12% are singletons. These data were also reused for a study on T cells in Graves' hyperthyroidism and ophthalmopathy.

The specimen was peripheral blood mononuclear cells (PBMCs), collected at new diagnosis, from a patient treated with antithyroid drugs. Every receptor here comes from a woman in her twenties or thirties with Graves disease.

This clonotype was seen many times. CDR3 bases: TGTGCCAGCACCTATCTAGTTTCCAATGAGCAGTTCTTC. Its translation is CASTYLVSNEQFF. This chain connects TRBV28 to TRBJ2-1; no clear D. Germline V gene sequence: CDR1 MDHEN, CDR2 SYDVKM. V was trimmed by 7 bases and J by 6 bases, leaving 13 bases between them. This CDR3 has 13 residues.

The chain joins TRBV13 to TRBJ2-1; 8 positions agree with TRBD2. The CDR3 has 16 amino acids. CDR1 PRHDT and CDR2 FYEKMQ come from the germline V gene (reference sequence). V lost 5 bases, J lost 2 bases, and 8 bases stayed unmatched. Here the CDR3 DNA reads TGTGCCAGCAGCGACCGGGGGACTAGTCCCTACAATGAGCAGTTCTTC. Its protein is CASSDRGTSPYNEQFF.

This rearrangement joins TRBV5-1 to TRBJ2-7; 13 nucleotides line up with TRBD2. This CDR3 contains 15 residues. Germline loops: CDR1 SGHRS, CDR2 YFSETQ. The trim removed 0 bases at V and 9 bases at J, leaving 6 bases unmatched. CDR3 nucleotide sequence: TGCGCCAGCAGCTTGGGGACTAGCGGGAGTCGTGGGCAGTACTTC. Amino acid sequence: CASSLGTSGSRGQYF.

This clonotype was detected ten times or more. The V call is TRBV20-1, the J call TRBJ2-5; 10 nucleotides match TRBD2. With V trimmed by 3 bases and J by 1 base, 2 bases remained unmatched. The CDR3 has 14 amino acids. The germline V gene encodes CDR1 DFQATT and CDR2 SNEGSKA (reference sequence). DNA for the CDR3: TGCAGTGCTAGGCAGCGGGAGGGCCAAGAGACCCAGTACTTC. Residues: CSARQREGQETQYF.

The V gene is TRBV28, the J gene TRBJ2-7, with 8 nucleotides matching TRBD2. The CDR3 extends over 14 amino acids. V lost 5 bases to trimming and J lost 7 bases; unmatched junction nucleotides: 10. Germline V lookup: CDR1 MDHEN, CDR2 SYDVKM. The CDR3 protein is CASSSGSGVREQYF. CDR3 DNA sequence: TGTGCCAGCAGTAGCGGGAGTGGGGTTCGGGAGCAGTACTTC.

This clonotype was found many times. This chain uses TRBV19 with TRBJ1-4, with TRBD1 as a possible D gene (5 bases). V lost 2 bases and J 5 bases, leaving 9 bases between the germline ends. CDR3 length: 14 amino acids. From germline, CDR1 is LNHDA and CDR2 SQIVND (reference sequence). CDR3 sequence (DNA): TGTGCCAGTAGTATAAACGGGGCAAATGAAAAACTGTTTTTT. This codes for CASSINGANEKLFF.

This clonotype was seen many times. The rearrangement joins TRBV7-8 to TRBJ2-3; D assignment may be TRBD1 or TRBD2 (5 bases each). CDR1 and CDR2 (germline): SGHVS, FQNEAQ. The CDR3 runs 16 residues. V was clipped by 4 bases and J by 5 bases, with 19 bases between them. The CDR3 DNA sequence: TGTGCCAGCAGCTCGGGACGGTCCCTCGGGCGAGATACGCAGTATTTT. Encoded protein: CASSSGRSLGRDTQYF.

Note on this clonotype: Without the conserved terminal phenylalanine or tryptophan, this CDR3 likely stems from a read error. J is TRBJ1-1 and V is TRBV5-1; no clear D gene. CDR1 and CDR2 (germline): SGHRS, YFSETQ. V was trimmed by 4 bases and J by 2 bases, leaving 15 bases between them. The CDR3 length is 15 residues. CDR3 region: CASSEIRGSNTEAFL. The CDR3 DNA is TGCGCCAGCAGCGAGATCAGAGGGTCAAACACTGAAGCTTTCCTT.

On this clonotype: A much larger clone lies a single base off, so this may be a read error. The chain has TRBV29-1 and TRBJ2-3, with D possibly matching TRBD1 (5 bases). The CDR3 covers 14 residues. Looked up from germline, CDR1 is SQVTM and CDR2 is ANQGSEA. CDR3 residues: CSVEGHYGTGTQYF. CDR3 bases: TGCAGCGTTGAGGGGCATTACGGTACAGGTACGCAGTATTTT.

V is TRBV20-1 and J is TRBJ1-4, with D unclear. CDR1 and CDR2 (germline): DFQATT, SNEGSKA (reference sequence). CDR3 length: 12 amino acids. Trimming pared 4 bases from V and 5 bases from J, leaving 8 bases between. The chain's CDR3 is CSANPGNEKLFF. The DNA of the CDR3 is TGCAGTGCTAACCCCGGGAATGAAAAACTGTTTTTT.

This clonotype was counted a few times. The CDR3, as DNA: TGTGCCAGCGCGTCGGCAGGGACGGTTCAGCCCCAGCATTTT. Its translation: CASASAGTVQPQHF. The rearrangement links TRBV25-1 to TRBJ1-5; the D gene is possibly TRBD1 (5 bases). The CDR3 covers 14 residues. Germline loops: CDR1 MGHDK, CDR2 SYGVNS. V was shortened by 8 bases and J by 6 bases, with 17 bases between the two germline ends.

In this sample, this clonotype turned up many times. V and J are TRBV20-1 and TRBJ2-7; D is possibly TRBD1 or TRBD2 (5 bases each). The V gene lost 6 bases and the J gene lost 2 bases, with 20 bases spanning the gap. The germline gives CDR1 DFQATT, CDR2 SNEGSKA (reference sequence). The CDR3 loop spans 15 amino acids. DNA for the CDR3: TGCAGTGCCTCCGAACCCGGGACGGAGCCCTACGAGCAGTACTTC. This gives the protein CSASEPGTEPYEQYF.

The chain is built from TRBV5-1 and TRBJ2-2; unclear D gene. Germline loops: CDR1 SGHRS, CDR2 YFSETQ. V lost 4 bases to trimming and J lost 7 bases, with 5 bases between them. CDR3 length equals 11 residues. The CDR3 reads CASSGGGELFF. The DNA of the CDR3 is TGCGCCAGCAGCGGTGGCGGGGAGCTGTTTTTT.

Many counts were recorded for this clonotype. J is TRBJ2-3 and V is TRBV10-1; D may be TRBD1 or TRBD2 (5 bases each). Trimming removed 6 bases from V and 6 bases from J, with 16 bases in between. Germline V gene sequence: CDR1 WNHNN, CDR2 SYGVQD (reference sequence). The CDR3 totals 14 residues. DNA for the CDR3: TGCGCCAGCAGCTCCGGGACCGGCTTTGATACGCAGTATTTT. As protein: CASSSGTGFDTQYF.

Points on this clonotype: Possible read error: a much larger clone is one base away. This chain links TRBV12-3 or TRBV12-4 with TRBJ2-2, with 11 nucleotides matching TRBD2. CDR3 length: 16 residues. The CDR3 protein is CASSLAKTSGTGGLFF. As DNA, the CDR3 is TGTGCCAGCAGTTTAGCGAAGACTAGCGGGACCGGGGGGCTGTTTTTT.

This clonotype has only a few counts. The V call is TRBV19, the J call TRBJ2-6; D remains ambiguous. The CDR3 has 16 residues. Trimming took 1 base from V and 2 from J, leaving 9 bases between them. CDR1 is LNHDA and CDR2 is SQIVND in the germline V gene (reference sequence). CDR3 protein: CASSIGGMAGANVLTF. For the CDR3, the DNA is TGTGCCAGTAGTATAGGCGGAATGGCTGGGGCCAACGTCCTGACTTTC.

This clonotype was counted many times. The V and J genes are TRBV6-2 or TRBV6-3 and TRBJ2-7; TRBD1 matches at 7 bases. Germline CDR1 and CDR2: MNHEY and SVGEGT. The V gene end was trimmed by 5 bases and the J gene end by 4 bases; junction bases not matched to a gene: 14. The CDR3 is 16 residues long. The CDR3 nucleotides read TGTGCCAGCAGTCCGGGGAAAGGGACAGCACCATACGAGCAGTACTTC. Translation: CASSPGKGTAPYEQYF.

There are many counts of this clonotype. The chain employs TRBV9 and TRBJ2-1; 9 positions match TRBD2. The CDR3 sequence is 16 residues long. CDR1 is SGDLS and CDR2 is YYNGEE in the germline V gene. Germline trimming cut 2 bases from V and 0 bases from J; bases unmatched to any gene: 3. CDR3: CASSVTSGSSYNEQFF. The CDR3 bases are TGTGCCAGCAGCGTGACTAGCGGAAGCTCCTACAATGAGCAGTTCTTC.

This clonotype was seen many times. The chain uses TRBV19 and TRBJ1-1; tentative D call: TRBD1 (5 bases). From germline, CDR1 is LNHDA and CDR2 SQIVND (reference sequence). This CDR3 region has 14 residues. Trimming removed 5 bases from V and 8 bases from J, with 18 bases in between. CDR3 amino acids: CASSGGALGYEAFF. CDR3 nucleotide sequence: TGTGCCAGTAGTGGAGGGGCCCTCGGGTACGAAGCTTTCTTT.

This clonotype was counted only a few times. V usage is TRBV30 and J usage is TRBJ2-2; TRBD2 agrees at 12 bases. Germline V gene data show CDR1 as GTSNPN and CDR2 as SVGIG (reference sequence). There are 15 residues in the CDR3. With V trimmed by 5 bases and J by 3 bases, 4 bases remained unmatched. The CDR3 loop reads CAWGGLAGYTGELFF. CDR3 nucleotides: TGTGCCTGGGGGGGACTAGCGGGCTACACCGGGGAGCTGTTTTTT.

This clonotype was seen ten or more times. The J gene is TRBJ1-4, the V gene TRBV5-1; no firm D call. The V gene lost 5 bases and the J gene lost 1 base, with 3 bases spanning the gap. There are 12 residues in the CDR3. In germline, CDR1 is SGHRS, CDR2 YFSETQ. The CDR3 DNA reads TGCGCCAGCAGAAGAACTAATGAAAAACTGTTTTTT. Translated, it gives CASRRTNEKLFF. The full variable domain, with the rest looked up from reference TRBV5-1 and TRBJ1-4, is KAGVTQTPRYLIKTRGQQVTLSCSPISGHRSVSWYQQTPGQGLQFLFEYFSETQRNKGNFPGRFSGRQFSNSRSEMNVSTLELGDSALYLCASRRTNEKLFFGSGTQLSVL.

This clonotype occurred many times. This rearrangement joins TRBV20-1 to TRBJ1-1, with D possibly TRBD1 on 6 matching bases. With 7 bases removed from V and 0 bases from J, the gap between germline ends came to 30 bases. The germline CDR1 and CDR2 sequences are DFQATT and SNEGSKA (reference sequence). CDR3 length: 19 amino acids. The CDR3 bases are TGCAGTGTACAACCCTTTAACAGGGTATCGGTTTCGCTGAACACTGAAGCTTTCTTT. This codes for CSVQPFNRVSVSLNTEAFF.

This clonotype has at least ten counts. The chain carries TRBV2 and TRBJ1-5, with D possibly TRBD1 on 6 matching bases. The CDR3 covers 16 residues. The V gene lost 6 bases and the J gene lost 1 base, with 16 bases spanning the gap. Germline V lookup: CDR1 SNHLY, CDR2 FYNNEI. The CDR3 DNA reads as TGTGCCAGCAGGAAGGGTCTGGGACAAAGCAATCAGCCCCAGCATTTT. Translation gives CASRKGLGQSNQPQHF.